The 30 T cell receptor beta chains presented below share a single source sample, sequenced in a study of blood T cells in healthy people across ages. It was with a sample-barcoded 5' primer and a J-beta primer mix that a second PCR of roughly 7 to 12 cycles was run. Each CDR3 protein is one row after TCRdb ran MiXCR on the 5' RACE reads. Of about 640,000 distinct CDR3 sequences in the sample, roughly 58% were seen once. Input material: blood. All receptors come from a man between 60 and 75 years old in good health.

This clonotype has just a few counts. This chain uses TRBV10-2 with TRBJ2-5, with D possibly being TRBD2 (5 bases). V lost 4 bases, J lost 11 bases, and 17 bases lay in between. Germline V gives CDR1 WSHSY, CDR2 SAAADI. The CDR3 runs to 13 residues. The CDR3 loop is CASSGQKIGEQYF. The CDR3 nucleotides read TGCGCCAGCAGTGGACAAAAAATCGGGGAGCAGTACTTC.

On this clonotype: This may be a read error: a much more frequent sequence differs by one nucleotide. The chain joins TRBV18 to TRBJ2-5, with D possibly matching TRBD1 (5 bases). The J call is in doubt because the DNA end fits TRBJ2-7 better. CDR3 length equals 13 residues. CDR1 KGHSH and CDR2 LQKENI come from the germline V gene. The CDR3 sequence: CANSPGIWDEQYF. CDR3 coding DNA: TGTGCCAACTCACCAGGGATTTGGGACGAGCAGTACTTC.

The chain carries TRBV7-9 and TRBJ1-4; 9 nucleotides line up with TRBD1. CDR1 and CDR2 (germline): SEHNR, FQNEAQ (reference sequence). The junction had 6 bases not matched to a gene; V was cut back by 5 bases and J by 8 bases. The CDR3 is made up of 14 amino acids. The CDR3 loop is CASSPGQGKEKLFF. The CDR3 DNA reads TGTGCCAGCAGCCCCGGACAGGGGAAGGAAAAACTGTTTTTT. The full variable domain, its missing parts supplied by reference TRBV7-9 and TRBJ1-4, is DTGVSQNPRHKITKRGQNVTFRCDPISEHNRLYWYRQTLGQGPEFLTYFQNEAQLEKSRLLSDRFSAERPKGSFSTLEIQRTEQGDSAMYLCASSPGQGKEKLFFGSGTQLSVL.

Ten or more counts support this clonotype. The CDR3, as DNA: TGTGCCAGCAGCCGGGACAGAAATCAGCCCCAGCATTTT. This sequence encodes CASSRDRNQPQHF. The chain carries TRBV7-9 and TRBJ1-5; 7 bases map to TRBD1. This CDR3 contains 13 residues. CDR1 is SEHNR, CDR2 FQNEAQ, per germline (reference sequence). After removal of 5 bases from V and 4 bases from J, the junction contained 2 bases not matched to a gene.

The CDR3: CSARDWDRARAEKLFF. CDR3 DNA: TGCAGTGCTAGAGACTGGGACAGGGCGCGGGCTGAAAAACTGTTTTTT. The rearrangement links TRBV20-1 to TRBJ1-4, with 9 bases aligning to TRBD1. CDR1 DFQATT and CDR2 SNEGSKA come from the germline V gene (reference sequence). This CDR3 contains 16 residues. V lost 0 bases to trimming and J lost 7 bases; unmatched junction nucleotides: 9.

V and J are TRBV6-6 and TRBJ1-6, with 9 bases that match TRBD1. V shed 4 bases, J shed 4 bases, and the junction held 8 bases outside the gene matches. This CDR3 is 17 amino acids long. Germline V gene sequence: CDR1 MNHNY, CDR2 SVGAGI (reference sequence). The DNA for the CDR3 is TGTGCCAGCAGTTCCGGACAGGGGAGGCGTTATAATTCACCCCTCCACTTT. Translated, it gives CASSSGQGRRYNSPLHF.

This chain links TRBV2 with TRBJ2-7; 7 positions match TRBD2. Per the germline V gene, CDR1 is SNHLY and CDR2 is FYNNEI. Trimming at V came to 5 bases and at J to 2 bases, leaving 9 bases not matched to a gene. This CDR3 is built from 15 residues. CDR3 bases: TGTGCCAGCAGTCGAACCGGGACTAATGCCTACGAGCAGTACTTC. It yields the protein CASSRTGTNAYEQYF.

This rearrangement joins TRBV11-2 to TRBJ2-5; the D is unclear. In germline, CDR1 is SGHAT, CDR2 FQNNGV. The CDR3 contains 15 residues. With 2 bases removed from V and 4 bases from J, the gap between germline ends came to 14 bases. CDR3 in DNA: TGTGCCAGCAGCTTATCAGACCACAGCCGAGAGACCCAGTACTTC. Protein sequence: CASSLSDHSRETQYF.

The chain has TRBV6-2 or TRBV6-3 and TRBJ1-2, with a possible D match to TRBD1 (6 bases). V was clipped by 6 bases and J by 7 bases, with 15 bases between them. In germline, CDR1 is MNHEY, CDR2 SVGEGT. The CDR3 runs 13 residues. CDR3 protein: CASSAVGAGGYTF. In DNA, the CDR3 is TGTGCCAGCAGCGCAGTGGGGGCAGGTGGCTACACCTTC.

The chain combines TRBV9 with TRBJ2-6, with D unresolved. CDR3 length: 14 amino acids. Trimming took off 6 bases at V and 2 bases at J, with 9 bases between the two ends. Germline values: CDR1 SGDLS, CDR2 YYNGEE. For the CDR3, the DNA is TGTGCCAGCACCCCAACCCCTGGGGCCAACGTCCTGACTTTC. It yields the protein CASTPTPGANVLTF.

This rearrangement joins TRBV20-1 to TRBJ2-1, with 10 bases identical to TRBD2. V shed 0 bases and J 8 bases; nucleotides not matched to a gene: 7. The CDR3 is made up of 15 amino acids. The germline gives CDR1 DFQATT, CDR2 SNEGSKA (reference sequence). CDR3 DNA: TGCAGTGCTAGAGAAACAGCGGGGGGGCCCCATGAGCAGTTCTTC. Protein product: CSARETAGGPHEQFF.

This clonotype was found once. J is TRBJ2-5 and V is TRBV5-1, with 8 bases lining up with TRBD1. Losses at the gene ends were 4 bases for V and 11 bases for J; bases not matched to a gene: 10. CDR3 length: 13 residues. Germline values: CDR1 SGHRS, CDR2 YFSETQ. CDR3 amino acids: CASSTPDRGRQYF. Written as DNA, the CDR3 is TGCGCCAGCAGCACGCCCGACAGGGGTCGGCAGTACTTC.

V is TRBV2 and J is TRBJ2-3, with TRBD2 identical over 15 bases. The CDR3 covers 17 residues. Germline trimming cut 3 bases from V and 4 bases from J; bases unmatched to any gene: 5. Germline assignment: CDR1 SNHLY and CDR2 FYNNEI. CDR3 region: CASSDFWTSGGADTQYF. Written as DNA, the CDR3 is TGTGCCAGCAGTGATTTTTGGACTAGCGGGGGGGCAGATACGCAGTATTTT.

The chain couples TRBV10-3 to TRBJ2-7; D call uncertain. Per germline, CDR1 ENHRY and CDR2 SYGVKD. V was clipped by 2 bases and J by 1 base, with 9 bases between them. The CDR3 is 14 amino acids. The CDR3: CAISEPGKSYEQYF. The CDR3 nucleotides read TGTGCCATCAGTGAGCCTGGGAAGTCCTACGAGCAGTACTTC.

The chain has TRBV28 and TRBJ2-5; 8 bases are a match to TRBD1. Germline CDR1 is MDHEN and CDR2 is SYDVKM. The CDR3 length is 14 residues. V lost 5 bases, J lost 5 bases, and 7 bases stayed unmatched. CDR3 sequence reads: CASSVPTGGETQYF. The CDR3 DNA sequence: TGTGCCAGCAGTGTACCCACAGGGGGGGAGACCCAGTACTTC.

This clonotype was detected a few times. The chain combines TRBV20-1 with TRBJ2-7; 8 bases fit TRBD1. The end of the DNA fits TRBJ2-5 better, so the J call may be wrong. Germline-derived CDR1 and CDR2 are DFQATT and SNEGSKA (reference sequence). The CDR3 is 13 residues long. CDR3 DNA: TGCAGAGCAAAAACAGGGGGTGAAGAGACCCAGTACTTC. Protein sequence: CRAKTGGEETQYF.

This clonotype has only one observation. The chain recombines TRBV12-3 or TRBV12-4 with TRBJ2-3; 16 bases fit TRBD2. The CDR3 spans 18 residues. The V gene end was trimmed by 6 bases and the J gene end by 1 base; junction bases not matched to a gene: 7. DNA of the CDR3: TGTGCCAGCAGCTCCGGGACTAGCGGGGGGGCAGGCACAGATACGCAGTATTTT. Its protein is CASSSGTSGGAGTDTQYF.

The chain combines TRBV7-2 with TRBJ1-1; D call uncertain. In germline, CDR1 is SGHTA, CDR2 FQGNSA. The CDR3 spans 13 residues. V was trimmed by 5 bases and J by 0 bases, leaving 7 bases between them. The CDR3 loop reads CASSRKMNTEAFF. The CDR3 nucleotides are TGTGCCAGCAGCCGAAAGATGAACACTGAAGCTTTCTTT.

The chain carries TRBV5-1 and TRBJ1-2; D is uncertain. The germline V gene has CDR1 SGHRS and CDR2 YFSETQ. The CDR3 has 14 residues. V was clipped by 2 bases and J by 8 bases, with 16 bases between them. The CDR3 protein is CASSFDGQPDGYTF. The CDR3 DNA reads as TGCGCCAGCAGCTTCGACGGCCAACCCGACGGCTACACCTTC.

The rearrangement uses TRBV3-1 and TRBJ2-5, with TRBD1 matching over 9 bases. The J segment lost 11 bases and the V segment lost 4 bases, leaving 14 bases of the junction unmatched. The CDR3 runs to 15 residues. CDR1 is LGHDT, CDR2 YNNKEL, per germline (reference sequence). The CDR3 reads CASSRGTGRPYEQYF. As DNA, the CDR3 is TGTGCCAGCAGCCGGGGGACAGGGCGTCCCTATGAGCAGTACTTC.

This rearrangement joins TRBV5-1 to TRBJ2-1, with no clear D. The length of the CDR3 is 16 residues. The V gene lost 1 base and the J gene lost 4 bases, with 15 bases spanning the gap. The germline V gene encodes CDR1 SGHRS and CDR2 YFSETQ. CDR3 sequence reads: CASSLSIDQPYNEQFF. As DNA, the CDR3 is TGCGCCAGCAGCTTGTCAATCGACCAACCTTACAATGAGCAGTTCTTC.

V and J are TRBV25-1 and TRBJ1-2, with TRBD1 identical over 10 bases. Germline V gene data show CDR1 as MGHDK and CDR2 as SYGVNS. This CDR3 spans 15 amino acids. Losses at the gene ends were 3 bases for V and 8 bases for J; bases not matched to a gene: 9. This CDR3 is CASSDPTGGRGGYTF. In DNA, the CDR3 is TGTGCCAGCAGTGACCCGACAGGGGGCCGGGGCGGCTACACCTTC.

V usage is TRBV27 and J usage is TRBJ2-7, with a tentative D call TRBD1 (6 bases). V lost 6 bases and J 4 bases, leaving 13 bases between the germline ends. CDR3 length: 13 residues. Per the germline V gene, CDR1 is MNHEY and CDR2 is SMNVEV (reference sequence). The DNA of the CDR3 is TGTGCCAGCAGACCAACCGGACAGTACGAGCAGTACTTC. Protein product: CASRPTGQYEQYF.

The DNA of the CDR3 is TGTGCCAGCAGTCGTCCGGCGGGGGGTAATGAAAAACTGTTTTTT. Residues: CASSRPAGGNEKLFF. The V gene is TRBV28, the J gene TRBJ1-4; tentatively, D is TRBD1 (5 bases). The CDR3 is made up of 15 amino acids. The germline V gene encodes CDR1 MDHEN and CDR2 SYDVKM. The germline V and J ends were trimmed by 5 bases and 4 bases, with 14 bases remaining between them.

The V call is TRBV10-2, the J call TRBJ2-7; the D gene is possibly TRBD1 (6 bases). V was pared by 7 bases and J by 0 bases, with 16 bases between. CDR1 is WSHSY, CDR2 SAAADI, per germline. The CDR3 totals 15 residues. CDR3 DNA: TGCGCCAGCACTGGTGACAGGCGTACCTCCTACGAGCAGTACTTC. Protein: CASTGDRRTSYEQYF.

The V gene is TRBV5-5, the J gene TRBJ2-5; 11 nucleotides agree with TRBD2. CDR3 size: 18 residues. V gave up 0 bases and J gave up 3 bases; unmatched junction bases: 10. CDR1 and CDR2 (germline): SGHKS, YYEKEE (reference sequence). The CDR3: CASSLVASGGTVKETQYF. DNA for the CDR3: TGTGCCAGCAGCTTGGTGGCTAGCGGGGGGACGGTCAAAGAGACCCAGTACTTC. Full variable domain (missing parts from reference TRBV5-5 and TRBJ2-5): DAGVTQSPTHLIKTRGQQVTLRCSPISGHKSVSWYQQVLGQGPQFIFQYYEKEERGRGNFPDRFSARQFPNYSSELNVNALLLGDSALYLCASSLVASGGTVKETQYFGPGTRLLVL.

J is TRBJ2-7 and V is TRBV10-2, with 9 bases lining up with TRBD1. The V gene end was trimmed by 0 bases and the J gene end by 2 bases; junction bases not matched to a gene: 2. Looked up from germline, CDR1 is WSHSY and CDR2 is SAAADI. This CDR3 comprises 15 residues. This CDR3 reads CASSESGTGPYEQYF. CDR3 DNA sequence: TGCGCCAGCAGTGAGTCCGGGACAGGGCCCTACGAGCAGTACTTC.

The J gene is TRBJ2-5, the V gene TRBV7-9; TRBD1 agrees at 7 bases. The CDR3 contains 15 residues. Germline V CDR1 and CDR2: SEHNR, FQNEAQ (reference sequence). V was clipped by 1 base and J by 3 bases; unmatched bases: 5. The CDR3: CASSLGDRVEETQYF. The CDR3, as DNA: TGTGCCAGCAGCTTAGGTGACAGGGTGGAAGAGACCCAGTACTTC.

This clonotype was observed a single time. The rearrangement uses TRBV10-3 and TRBJ2-5, with 8 bases identical to TRBD2. Trimming at V came to 0 bases and at J to 5 bases, leaving 8 bases not matched to a gene. Per germline, CDR1 ENHRY and CDR2 SYGVKD. The CDR3 spans 16 residues. CDR3 sequence (DNA): TGTGCCATCAGTGAGTCCCTTAGCGGGGCCATCGAGACCCAGTACTTC. Protein sequence: CAISESLSGAIETQYF.

V usage is TRBV3-1 and J usage is TRBJ1-2, with TRBD1 as a possible D gene (6 bases). In germline, CDR1 is LGHDT, CDR2 YNNKEL (reference sequence). V dropped 0 bases and J dropped 13 bases, with 21 bases sitting between them. This CDR3 comprises 15 residues. CDR3 amino acids: CASSQDRGGSSYCTF. The CDR3 DNA reads as TGTGCCAGCAGCCAAGATAGGGGGGGCTCTAGTTACTGCACCTTC.